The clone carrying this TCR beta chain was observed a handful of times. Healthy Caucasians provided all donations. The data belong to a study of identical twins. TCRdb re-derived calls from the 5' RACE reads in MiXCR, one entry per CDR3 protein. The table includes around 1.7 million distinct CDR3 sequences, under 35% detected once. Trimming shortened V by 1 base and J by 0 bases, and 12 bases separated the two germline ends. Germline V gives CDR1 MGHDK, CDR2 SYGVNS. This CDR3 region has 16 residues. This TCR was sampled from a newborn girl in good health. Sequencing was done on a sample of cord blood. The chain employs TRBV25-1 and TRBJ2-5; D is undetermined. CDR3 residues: CASSELRPPYQETQYF. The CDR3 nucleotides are TGTGCCAGCAGTGAATTAAGGCCGCCATACCAAGAGACCCAGTACTTC.